Each of the 14 T cell receptor beta chains below was sequenced from the same sample in a study of control samples from healthy donors and cancer patients. The protocol was immunoSEQ multiplex PCR, while the TCRdb copy is restricted to in-frame clones and leaves out a portion. Of 100,000 to 150,000 clones listed, roughly nine tenths are singletons. The source material was blood. These receptor sequences come from a man younger than 30 in good health.

The rearrangement joins TRBV7-6 to TRBJ2-3; TRBD1 is a possible D gene (5 bases). The CDR3 length is 16 residues. Germline assignment: CDR1 SGHVS and CDR2 FNYEAQ. The germline V and J ends were trimmed by 0 bases and 2 bases, with 12 bases remaining between them. The CDR3 bases are TGTGCCAGCAGCTTAGCGTTGGGCAGGGACACAGATACGCAGTATTTT. This gives the protein CASSLALGRDTDTQYF.

The chain couples TRBV30 to TRBJ1-4; no definite D call. CDR1 and CDR2 from the germline V gene are GTSNPN and SVGIG (reference sequence). The V gene lost 2 bases and the J gene lost 8 bases, with 6 bases spanning the gap. There are 11 residues in the CDR3. The CDR3 here is CAWSITEKLFF. The DNA of the CDR3 is TGTGCCTGGAGTATTACGGAAAAACTGTTTTTT.

The gene calls are TRBV7-2 and TRBJ1-1; TRBD1 is a possible D gene (6 bases). Germline V gene data show CDR1 as SGHTA and CDR2 as FQGNSA. The V and J ends lost 1 base and 5 bases respectively, with 17 bases between them. CDR3 length equals 16 residues. The CDR3 sequence: CASSLETGAGRTEAFF. The CDR3 DNA is TGTGCCAGCAGCTTAGAGACAGGTGCGGGGAGAACTGAAGCTTTCTTT. Based on the CDR3 plus reference TRBV7-2 and TRBJ1-1, the full variable domain is GAGVSQSPSNKVTEKGKDVELRCDPISGHTALYWYRQSLGQGLEFLIYFQGNSAPDKSGLPSDRFSAERTGGSVSTLTIQRTQQEDSAVYLCASSLETGAGRTEAFFGQGTRLTVV.

The V gene is TRBV9, the J gene TRBJ2-3; a weak D match, TRBD2 (6 bases). Germline V lookup: CDR1 SGDLS, CDR2 YYNGEE. This CDR3 has 16 residues. Trimming took 3 bases from V and 0 from J, leaving 14 bases between them. The CDR3, as DNA: TGTGCCAGCAGCGCCTCCGGGACTCGAAGCACAGATACGCAGTATTTT. Protein sequence: CASSASGTRSTDTQYF.

The count of this clone is one. The chain recombines TRBV25-1 with TRBJ2-5, with 12 bases identical to TRBD1. V dropped 5 bases and J dropped 5; count of bases not matched to a gene: 6. CDR1 and CDR2 from the germline V gene are MGHDK and SYGVNS. This CDR3 has 15 residues. CDR3: CASSRGQGAFETQYF. The CDR3 DNA is TGTGCCAGCAGTAGGGGACAGGGGGCATTCGAGACCCAGTACTTC.

This sequence joins TRBV7-2 and TRBJ1-4, with 8 nucleotides matching TRBD1. The CDR3 is made up of 16 amino acids. Per germline, CDR1 SGHTA and CDR2 FQGNSA. Germline trimming cut 2 bases from V and 5 bases from J; bases unmatched to any gene: 7. This CDR3 reads CASSLRYRGANEKLFF. CDR3 bases: TGTGCCAGCAGCTTAAGATACAGGGGGGCGAATGAAAAACTGTTTTTT.

The V gene is TRBV30, the J gene TRBJ1-3; 7 bases line up with TRBD1. Germline CDR1 is GTSNPN and CDR2 is SVGIG (reference sequence). V trimming: 4 bases; J trimming: 0 bases; junction bases outside the gene matches: 12. The CDR3 spans 17 residues. The CDR3 region is CAWTGDSGPYSGNTIYF. As DNA, the CDR3 is TGTGCCTGGACCGGGGACAGTGGACCCTACTCTGGAAACACCATATATTTT.

This chain uses TRBV10-3 with TRBJ1-6; D might be TRBD1 (5 bases). The length of the CDR3 is 15 residues. The germline V gene has CDR1 ENHRY and CDR2 SYGVKD. Trimming took off 0 bases at V and 10 bases at J, with 13 bases between the two ends. CDR3 amino acids: CAISESAGLGSPLHF. In DNA, the CDR3 is TGTGCCATCAGTGAGTCGGCAGGGCTGGGATCACCCCTCCACTTT.

This sequence joins TRBV7-9 and TRBJ2-7; D is undetermined. CDR1 is SEHNR and CDR2 is FQNEAQ in the germline V gene (reference sequence). V lost 2 bases to trimming and J lost 1 base, with 6 bases between them. The CDR3 contains 13 residues. This chain's CDR3 is CASSLSRSYEQYF. The CDR3 nucleotides read TGTGCCAGCAGCTTATCCAGATCCTACGAGCAGTACTTC.

This chain joins TRBV10-2 and TRBJ1-2; no clear D gene. The CDR3 runs 13 residues. Germline V CDR1 and CDR2: WSHSY, SAAADI. Trimming took off 2 bases at V and 5 bases at J, with 9 bases between the two ends. CDR3 bases: TGCGCCAGCAGTGAGCCCGGGAAGTATGGCTACACCTTC. It yields the protein CASSEPGKYGYTF.

The rearrangement joins TRBV5-1 to TRBJ2-2, with a weak D call TRBD2 (5 bases). Germline V gene lookup returns CDR1 SGHRS and CDR2 YFSETQ. Trimming removed 4 bases from V and 0 bases from J, with 13 bases in between. This CDR3 region has 16 residues. The CDR3, as DNA: TGCGCCAGCAGCCCCTCTTTGGGAGCGAACACCGGGGAGCTGTTTTTT. Protein sequence: CASSPSLGANTGELFF. Full variable domain (missing parts from reference TRBV5-1 and TRBJ2-2): KAGVTQTPRYLIKTRGQQVTLSCSPISGHRSVSWYQQTPGQGLQFLFEYFSETQRNKGNFPGRFSGRQFSNSRSEMNVSTLELGDSALYLCASSPSLGANTGELFFGEGSRLTVL.

This clone was seen just once. This rearrangement joins TRBV2 to TRBJ2-2; no reliable D call. The germline CDR1 and CDR2 sequences are SNHLY and FYNNEI. The CDR3 runs to 14 residues. V was trimmed by 5 bases and J by 3 bases, leaving 10 bases between them. CDR3 bases: TGTGCCAGCAGTTCCGTAAGGGACACCGGGGAGCTGTTTTTT. Its protein product is CASSSVRDTGELFF.

In its sample, this clone was seen once. The chain is built from TRBV12-3 or TRBV12-4 and TRBJ2-7; D unclear. The CDR3 totals 13 residues. The V and J ends lost 6 bases and 0 bases respectively, with 9 bases between them. As DNA, the CDR3 is TGTGCCAGCAGGGACGCCAGCTCCTACGAGCAGTACTTC. This encodes CASRDASSYEQYF.

About this clone itself: The sample contains more than one DNA sequence encoding this CDR3. V gene TRBV9 combines with J gene TRBJ2-7; no clear D. The CDR3 extends over 16 amino acids. Between the trimmed V and J ends, which lost 0 bases and 1 base, there was a span of 14 bases. Germline CDR1 is SGDLS and CDR2 is YYNGEE. The CDR3 loop reads CASSVGSFPESYEQYF. The CDR3, as DNA: TGTGCCAGCAGCGTAGGGAGCTTCCCGGAATCCTACGAGCAGTACTTC.